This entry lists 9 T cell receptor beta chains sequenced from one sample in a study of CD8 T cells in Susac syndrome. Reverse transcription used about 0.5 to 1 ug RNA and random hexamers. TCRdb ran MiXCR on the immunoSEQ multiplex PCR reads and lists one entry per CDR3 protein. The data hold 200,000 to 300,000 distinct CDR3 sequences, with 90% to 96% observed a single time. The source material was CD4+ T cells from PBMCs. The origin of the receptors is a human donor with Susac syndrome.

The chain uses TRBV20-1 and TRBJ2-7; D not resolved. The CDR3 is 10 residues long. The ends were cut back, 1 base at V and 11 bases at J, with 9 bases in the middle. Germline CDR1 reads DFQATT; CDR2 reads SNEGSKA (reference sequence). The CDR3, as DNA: TGCAGTGCTAGAGGCAGCTTCGAGTACTTC. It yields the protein CSARGSFEYF.

The CDR3 spells CSASGTLEDQPQHF. The CDR3 DNA follows: TGCAGTGCTAGCGGAACCCTGGAGGATCAGCCCCAGCATTTT. The V call is TRBV20-1, the J call TRBJ1-5; D unresolved. Germline lookup yields CDR1 DFQATT and CDR2 SNEGSKA (reference sequence). The length of the CDR3 is 14 residues. The V end was cut by 3 bases, the J end by 5 bases, with 14 bases between.

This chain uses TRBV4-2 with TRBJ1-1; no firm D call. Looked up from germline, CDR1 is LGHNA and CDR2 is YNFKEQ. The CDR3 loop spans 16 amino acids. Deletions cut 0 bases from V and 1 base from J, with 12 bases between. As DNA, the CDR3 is TGTGCCAGCAGCCAAGAATTGGGGAGAAGGAACACTGAAGCTTTCTTT. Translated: CASSQELGRRNTEAFF.

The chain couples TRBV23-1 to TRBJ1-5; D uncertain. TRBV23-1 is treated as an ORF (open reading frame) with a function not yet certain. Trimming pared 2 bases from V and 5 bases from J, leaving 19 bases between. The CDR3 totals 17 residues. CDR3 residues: CASSQKVQFMPHQPQHF. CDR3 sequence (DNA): TGCGCCAGCAGTCAAAAGGTGCAGTTCATGCCTCATCAGCCCCAGCATTTT.

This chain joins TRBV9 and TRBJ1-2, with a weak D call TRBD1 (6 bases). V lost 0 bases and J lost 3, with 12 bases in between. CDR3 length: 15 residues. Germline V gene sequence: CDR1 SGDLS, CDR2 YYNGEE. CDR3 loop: CASSVGAAGDYGYTF. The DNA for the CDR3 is TGTGCCAGCAGCGTAGGAGCGGCAGGGGACTATGGCTACACCTTC. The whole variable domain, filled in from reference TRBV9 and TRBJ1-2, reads DSGVTQTPKHLITATGQRVTLRCSPRSGDLSVYWYQQSLDQGLQFLIQYYNGEERAKGNILERFSAQQFPDLHSELNLSSLELGDSALYFCASSVGAAGDYGYTFGSGTRLTVV.

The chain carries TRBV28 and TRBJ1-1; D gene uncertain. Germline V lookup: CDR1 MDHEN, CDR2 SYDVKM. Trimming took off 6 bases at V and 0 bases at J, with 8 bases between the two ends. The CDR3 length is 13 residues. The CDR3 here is CASSSGMNTEAFF. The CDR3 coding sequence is TGTGCCAGCAGCTCAGGCATGAACACTGAAGCTTTCTTT.

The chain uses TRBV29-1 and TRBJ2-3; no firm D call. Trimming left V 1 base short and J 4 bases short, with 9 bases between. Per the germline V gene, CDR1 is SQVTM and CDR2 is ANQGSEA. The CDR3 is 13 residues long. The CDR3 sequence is CSVEANAADTQYF. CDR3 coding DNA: TGCAGCGTTGAAGCCAACGCCGCAGATACGCAGTATTTT.

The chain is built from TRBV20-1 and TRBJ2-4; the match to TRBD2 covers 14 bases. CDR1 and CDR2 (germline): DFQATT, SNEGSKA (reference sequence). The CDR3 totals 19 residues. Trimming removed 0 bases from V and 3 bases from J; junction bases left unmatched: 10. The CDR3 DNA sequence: TGCAGTGCTAGAGAACGAGGACTAGCGGGAGGATCTGGCAAAAACATTCAGTACTTC. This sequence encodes CSARERGLAGGSGKNIQYF.

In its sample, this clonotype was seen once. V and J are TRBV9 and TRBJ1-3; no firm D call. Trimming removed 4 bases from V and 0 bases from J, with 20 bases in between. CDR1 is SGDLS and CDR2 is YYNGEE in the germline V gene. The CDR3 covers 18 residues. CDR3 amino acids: CASSPTVLVAGSGNTIYF. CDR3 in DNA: TGTGCCAGCAGCCCAACAGTGCTAGTCGCTGGCTCTGGAAACACCATATATTTT.